This is a list of T cell receptor beta chains from one sample in a study of lymphopenia after photon versus proton radiotherapy. Assay: immunoSEQ multiplex PCR; the TCRdb copy retains only in-frame clones and omits some. The sample lists tens of thousands of clones; 75% to 90% were seen once. The sequenced sample was peripheral blood, obtained from a patient treated with photon-based radiotherapy. These receptors were collected from a man aged 55 to 70 with pancreatic cancer. The CDR3 runs from the conserved cysteine through the conserved F or W. The D gene is left open where the match is weak. Expanded clones are given a class, and other clones once, few, many or no size at all.

J: TRBJ1-2; D: NA; length: 12; V: TRBV18; size: NA; CDR3: CASSSYRDGYTF; DNA: TGTGCCAGCTCATCCTACAGGGATGGCTACACCTTC
J: TRBJ1-2; D: NA; length: 16; V: TRBV25-1; size: once; CDR3: CASSISSASMLSGYTF; DNA: TGTGCCAGCAGTATCTCGTCGGCCTCCATGTTGTCTGGCTACACCTTC
J: TRBJ1-2; D: TRBD1; length: 15; V: TRBV7-3; size: NA; CDR3: CASSLSGQGAGGYTF; DNA: TGTGCCAGCAGCTTATCCGGACAGGGGGCTGGAGGCTACACCTTC
J: TRBJ2-6; D: NA; length: 16; V: TRBV2; size: NA; CDR3: CASSDGEHSGANVLTF; DNA: TGTGCCAGCAGTGATGGCGAGCACTCTGGGGCCAACGTCCTGACTTTC
J: TRBJ1-2; D: TRBD1; length: 19; V: TRBV4-1; size: NA; CDR3: CASSQEVGTGALSRYGYTF; DNA: TGCGCCAGCAGCCAAGAAGTAGGGACAGGGGCCCTCTCCCGCTATGGCTACACCTTC
J: TRBJ2-3; D: TRBD2; length: 17; V: TRBV5-5; size: NA; CDR3: CASTNPLRGLALDTQYF; DNA: TGTGCCAGCACCAATCCCTTAAGGGGACTAGCTTTAGATACGCAGTATTTT
J: TRBJ2-3; D: TRBD1; length: 15; V: TRBV19; size: NA; CDR3: CASSIDDRATDTQYF; DNA: TGTGCCAGTAGTATAGATGACAGGGCGACAGATACGCAGTATTTT
J: TRBJ2-7; D: TRBD1; length: 16; V: TRBV10-3; size: NA; CDR3: CAISEEEIQGAGEQYF; DNA: TGTGCCATCAGTGAGGAAGAAATACAGGGGGCGGGAGAGCAGTACTTC
J: TRBJ2-2; D: TRBD1; length: 16; V: TRBV28; size: NA; CDR3: CASSTGDRDRSGELFF; DNA: TGTGCCAGCAGTACCGGGGACAGGGATAGGTCCGGGGAGCTGTTTTTT
J: TRBJ2-3; D: NA; length: 15; V: TRBV11-2; size: NA; CDR3: CASSLLGTAWDTQYF; DNA: TGTGCCAGCAGCTTACTAGGGACTGCTTGGGATACGCAGTATTTT
J: TRBJ2-3; D: TRBD2; length: 16; V: TRBV6-4; size: NA; CDR3: CASSHASGGAADTQYF; DNA: TGTGCCAGCAGCCATGCAAGCGGGGGGGCAGCAGATACGCAGTATTTT
J: TRBJ2-5; D: TRBD1; length: 17; V: TRBV28; size: NA; CDR3: CASSLGDPGTVEETQYF; DNA: TGTGCCAGCAGTTTAGGAGATCCCGGGACAGTCGAAGAGACCCAGTACTTC
J: TRBJ2-3; D: NA; length: 12; V: TRBV6-5; size: NA; CDR3: CASSTGTRVQYF; DNA: TGTGCCAGCAGTACCGGGACCCGGGTTCAGTATTTT
J: TRBJ2-7; D: NA; length: 14; V: TRBV6-4; size: NA; CDR3: CASSELPGDYEQYF; DNA: TGTGCCAGCAGTGAATTACCGGGAGACTACGAGCAGTACTTC
J: TRBJ1-1; D: NA; length: 15; V: TRBV14; size: NA; CDR3: CASSQLTGVNTEAFF; DNA: TGTGCCAGCAGCCAGTTGACAGGAGTGAACACTGAAGCTTTCTTT
J: TRBJ2-3; D: NA; length: 12; V: TRBV27; size: NA; CDR3: CASSSQWDTQYF; DNA: TGTGCCAGCAGTTCCCAGTGGGATACGCAGTATTTT
J: TRBJ2-7; D: NA; length: 14; V: TRBV4-1; size: NA; CDR3: CASSRVEGIYEQYF; DNA: TGCGCCAGCAGCCGGGTGGAGGGGATCTACGAGCAGTACTTC
J: TRBJ2-7; D: NA; length: 17; V: TRBV27; size: NA; CDR3: CASRSSSALPNGYEQYF; DNA: TGTGCCAGCAGGTCCTCTTCCGCGCTTCCGAACGGCTACGAGCAGTACTTC
J: TRBJ2-1; D: TRBD1; length: 15; V: TRBV15; size: NA; CDR3: CATSSDRESYNEQFF; DNA: TGTGCCACCAGCTCCGACAGGGAATCTTACAATGAGCAGTTCTTC
J: TRBJ2-3; D: TRBD2; length: 17; V: TRBV5-4; size: NA; CDR3: CASSPGTSGGDTDTQYF; DNA: TGTGCCAGCAGCCCGGGGACTAGCGGGGGGGACACAGATACGCAGTATTTT
J: TRBJ2-1; D: TRBD1; length: 15; V: TRBV13; size: NA; CDR3: CASSFRGQSSNEQFF; DNA: TGTGCCAGCAGCTTCCGGGGACAGAGTTCCAATGAGCAGTTCTTC
J: TRBJ1-5; D: NA; length: 15; V: TRBV4-1; size: NA; CDR3: CASSRAKGSNQPQHF; DNA: TGCGCCAGCAGCCGCGCAAAAGGGAGCAATCAGCCCCAGCATTTT
J: TRBJ2-3; D: TRBD2; length: 17; V: TRBV4-1; size: NA; CDR3: CASSHPGLAAFTDTQYF; DNA: TGCGCCAGCAGCCATCCGGGACTAGCGGCTTTCACAGATACGCAGTATTTT
J: TRBJ1-6; D: NA; length: 15; V: TRBV7-2; size: NA; CDR3: CASSLATNMHSPLHF; DNA: TGTGCCAGCAGCTTAGCGACCAACATGCATTCACCCCTCCACTTT
J: TRBJ2-6; D: TRBD1; length: 18; V: TRBV19; size: NA; CDR3: CASSISGTGSSGANVLTF; DNA: TGTGCCAGTAGTATTAGTGGGACAGGAAGCTCTGGGGCCAACGTCCTGACTTTC
J: TRBJ2-3; D: NA; length: 12; V: TRBV6-1; size: NA; CDR3: CASSGGLSTQYF; DNA: TGTGCCAGCAGTGGAGGTTTGAGTACGCAGTATTTT
J: TRBJ1-6; D: NA; length: 12; V: TRBV7-8; size: few; CDR3: CASTFGDSPLHF; DNA: TGTGCCAGCACCTTTGGGGATTCACCCCTCCACTTT
J: TRBJ1-6; D: NA; length: 16; V: TRBV5-1; size: NA; CDR3: CASSQDPGPKNSPLHF; DNA: TGCGCCAGCAGCCAGGATCCGGGACCGAAAAATTCACCCCTCCACTTT
J: TRBJ1-4; D: TRBD1; length: 15; V: TRBV27; size: few; CDR3: CASSFGTGWNEKLFF; DNA: TGTGCCAGCAGTTTTGGGACAGGGTGGAATGAAAAACTGTTTTTT
J: TRBJ1-2; D: TRBD1; length: 14; V: TRBV2; size: few; CDR3: CASRYRGGSYGYTF; DNA: TGTGCCAGCAGGTACAGGGGAGGGAGCTATGGCTACACCTTC
J: TRBJ2-6; D: NA; length: 13; V: TRBV19; size: NA; CDR3: CASSVQGANVLTF; DNA: TGTGCCAGTAGTGTCCAGGGTGCCAACGTCCTGACTTTC
J: TRBJ2-7; D: NA; length: 13; V: TRBV5-1; size: few; CDR3: CASSLTVKYEQYF; DNA: TGCGCCAGCAGCTTGACAGTCAAGTACGAGCAGTACTTC
J: TRBJ1-4; D: TRBD1; length: 15; V: TRBV18; size: NA; CDR3: CASSPSTGAFEKLFF; DNA: TGTGCCAGCTCACCATCGACAGGGGCCTTTGAAAAACTGTTTTTT
J: TRBJ1-5; D: NA; length: 14; V: TRBV12-1; size: once; CDR3: CASSHRYSNQPQHF; DNA: TGTGCCAGCAGTCACAGGTATAGCAATCAGCCCCAGCATTTT
J: TRBJ2-3; D: NA; length: 14; V: TRBV4-1; size: NA; CDR3: CASSQVSRTDTQYF; DNA: TGCGCCAGCAGCCAAGTGTCCAGGACAGATACGCAGTATTTT
J: TRBJ2-7; D: NA; length: 14; V: TRBV5-6; size: once; CDR3: CASSRGLITYEQYF; DNA: TGTGCCAGCAGTCGAGGGCTTATAACCTACGAGCAGTACTTC
J: TRBJ1-5; D: NA; length: 13; V: TRBV5-1; size: NA; CDR3: CASSMGLNQPQHF; DNA: TGCGCCAGCAGCATGGGACTTAATCAGCCCCAGCATTTT
J: TRBJ1-5; D: NA; length: 15; V: TRBV18; size: NA; CDR3: CASSQIADFDQPQHF; DNA: TGTGCCAGCTCACAAATCGCGGACTTTGATCAGCCCCAGCATTTT
J: TRBJ2-7; D: TRBD2; length: 18; V: TRBV19; size: NA; CDR3: CASSMGLAGGLSSYEQYF; DNA: TGTGCCAGTAGTATGGGACTAGCGGGGGGCCTAAGCTCCTACGAGCAGTACTTC
J: TRBJ2-2; D: TRBD1; length: 14; V: TRBV27; size: once; CDR3: CASTQGAKTGELFF; DNA: TGTGCCAGCACACAGGGGGCAAAGACCGGGGAGCTGTTTTTT
J: TRBJ1-2; D: TRBD1; length: 14; V: TRBV6-5; size: few; CDR3: CASSYLGDSYGYTF; DNA: TGTGCCAGCAGTTACCTAGGGGACAGCTATGGCTACACCTTC